The 21 T cell receptor beta chains in this list originate from one sample, sequenced in a study of blood T cell repertoires in COVID-19. Libraries were prepared by immunoSEQ multiplex PCR; TCRdb keeps only in-frame clonotypes and omits some of them. The sample shows under 90,000 clones, roughly 91% of them seen only once. The sample comprised peripheral blood. These receptors all come from a man in his forties with COVID-19, enrolled during active disease.

The rearrangement joins TRBV21-1 to TRBJ2-5; the table's D call, TRBD1, has no DNA check behind it. TRBV21-1 is a known pseudogene. The CDR3 contains 14 residues. The CDR3, as DNA: TGTGCCAGCAGCCCCAGGGTATTCGAAGAGACCCAGTACTTC. This codes for CASSPRVFEETQYF.

The CDR3 DNA reads as TGTGCCATCAGCGAAAGGGAACCGGGACAGGGTGGAGAGACCCAGTACTTC. Its translation is CAISEREPGQGGETQYF. The chain is built from TRBV10-3 and TRBJ2-5; 9 bases match TRBD1. CDR3 length: 17 amino acids. J lost 4 bases, V lost 6 bases, and 15 bases had no gene match. Germline V gives CDR1 ENHRY, CDR2 SYGVKD.

V and J are TRBV19 and TRBJ2-3, with D unclear. Germline V CDR1 and CDR2: LNHDA, SQIVND (reference sequence). V was cut by 3 bases and J by 14 bases, with 18 bases left in between. The CDR3 consists of 13 residues. The CDR3 loop reads CASSIPGVVFPYF. CDR3 DNA sequence: TGTGCCAGTAGTATCCCAGGCGTTGTGTTTCCGTATTTT.

The rearrangement uses TRBV2 and TRBJ2-1; TRBD1 matches 10 bases. Losses at the gene ends were 4 bases for V and 8 bases for J; bases not matched to a gene: 5. This CDR3 has 14 amino acids. Per the germline V gene, CDR1 is SNHLY and CDR2 is FYNNEI. CDR3 region: CASSAGQGSHEQFF. The CDR3 DNA follows: TGTGCCAGCAGTGCGGGACAGGGGTCCCATGAGCAGTTCTTC.

The chain links TRBV28 to TRBJ2-1, with 8 bases fitting TRBD1. Germline V gives CDR1 MDHEN, CDR2 SYDVKM. Losses at the gene ends were 7 bases for V and 7 bases for J; bases not matched to a gene: 3. The CDR3 extends over 12 amino acids. In DNA, the CDR3 is TGTGCCAGCACCACAGGGGGGAATGAGCAGTTCTTC. Protein: CASTTGGNEQFF.

The gene calls are TRBV28 and TRBJ2-7, with D maybe TRBD1 (6 bases). V lost 2 bases, J lost 1 base, and 9 bases lay in between. This CDR3 has 14 amino acids. Germline assignment: CDR1 MDHEN and CDR2 SYDVKM. In DNA form, the CDR3 reads TGTGCCAGCAGTTTAACCGGACAGTCCTACGAGCAGTACTTC. Translating gives CASSLTGQSYEQYF.

The genes are TRBV4-1 and TRBJ2-7; D unresolved. From germline, CDR1 is MGHRA and CDR2 YSYEKL. The CDR3 runs 12 residues. Trimming removed 0 bases at V and 12 bases at J, with 12 bases between. The CDR3 region is CASSQDQVGMYF. The DNA of the CDR3 is TGCGCCAGCAGCCAAGATCAAGTGGGCATGTACTTC.

This chain uses TRBV7-9 with TRBJ1-1, with TRBD1 matching 9 bases. This CDR3 comprises 15 residues. CDR1 SEHNR and CDR2 FQNEAQ come from the germline V gene (reference sequence). V lost 5 bases, J lost 4 bases, and 8 bases stayed unmatched. CDR3 sequence: CASSVTGTGSTEAFF. The DNA for the CDR3 is TGTGCCAGCAGCGTCACCGGGACAGGGAGCACTGAAGCTTTCTTT.

This chain links TRBV7-9 with TRBJ1-2; D not certain. The CDR3 loop spans 15 amino acids. V was shortened by 5 bases and J by 8 bases, with 21 bases between the two germline ends. Looked up from germline, CDR1 is SEHNR and CDR2 is FQNEAQ (reference sequence). The CDR3 reads CASSQTREGSEGYTF. The CDR3 DNA follows: TGTGCCAGCAGCCAAACCCGCGAGGGATCAGAGGGCTACACCTTC.

Comment on this clone: The identical CDR3 is also encoded by other nucleotide sequences in the sample. The genes are TRBV5-1 and TRBJ2-3, with 7 bases that match TRBD1. V lost 0 bases, J lost 4 bases, and 2 bases stayed unmatched. The CDR3 contains 14 residues. In germline, CDR1 is SGHRS, CDR2 YFSETQ. The CDR3: CASSLGQGADTQYF. CDR3 nucleotides: TGCGCCAGCAGCTTGGGGCAGGGGGCAGATACGCAGTATTTT.

The genes are TRBV5-1 and TRBJ2-5; D remains unclear. The CDR3 has 15 amino acids. Germline CDR1 is SGHRS and CDR2 is YFSETQ. Trimming left V 2 bases short and J 5 bases short, with 16 bases between. CDR3 loop: CASSLGGTPRETQYF. The DNA of the CDR3 is TGCGCCAGCAGCTTAGGCGGAACCCCACGGGAGACCCAGTACTTC.

This sequence joins TRBV7-9 and TRBJ2-5, with 12 bases that match TRBD2. The length of the CDR3 is 16 residues. Germline trimming cut 1 base from V and 6 bases from J; bases unmatched to any gene: 6. Per germline, CDR1 SEHNR and CDR2 FQNEAQ (reference sequence). CDR3 protein: CASSLETSGGRKTQYF. Here the CDR3 DNA reads TGTGCCAGCAGCTTAGAGACTAGCGGGGGTAGGAAGACCCAGTACTTC.

This chain uses TRBV5-5 with TRBJ1-3, with TRBD1 as a possible D gene (5 bases). This CDR3 has 14 residues. Between the trimmed V and J ends, which lost 4 bases and 3 bases, there was a span of 11 bases. CDR1 and CDR2 (germline): SGHKS, YYEKEE (reference sequence). CDR3 nucleotides: TGTGCCAGCAGCCAGGGCTCCGGTGGAAACACCATATATTTT. It specifies CASSQGSGGNTIYF.

The rearrangement uses TRBV14 and TRBJ2-7, with D uncertain. Trimming cost V 1 base and J 6 bases, with 10 bases left between them. From germline, CDR1 is SGHDN and CDR2 FVKESK. The CDR3 loop spans 13 amino acids. The CDR3 bases are TGTGCCAGCAGCCAAGGAGTTTTGAGCGAGCAGTACTTC. Translation: CASSQGVLSEQYF.

The rearrangement joins TRBV10-3 to TRBJ2-7, with 9 positions matching TRBD1. From germline, CDR1 is ENHRY and CDR2 SYGVKD. The CDR3 runs to 14 residues. Germline trimming cut 11 bases from V and 1 base from J; bases unmatched to any gene: 9. Written as DNA, the CDR3 is TGTGCCGCCAACAGCGGGACAGGGTCCTACGAGCAGTACTTC. The encoded protein is CAANSGTGSYEQYF.

This clone occurred a few times. The CDR3 nucleotides read TGTGCCACCGCGACAGGGGTCGTAGCAGAGACCCAGTACTTC. Translating gives CATATGVVAETQYF. V is TRBV19 and J is TRBJ2-5; 8 bases fit TRBD1. Trimming at V came to 10 bases and at J to 4 bases, leaving 11 bases not matched to a gene. Germline V gene data show CDR1 as LNHDA and CDR2 as SQIVND (reference sequence). This CDR3 has 14 amino acids.

This chain connects TRBV6-9 to TRBJ2-7; perhaps TRBD1 as D (6 bases). The CDR3 consists of 14 residues. CDR1 and CDR2 from the germline V gene are MNHGY and SVAAGI. Trimming removed 8 bases at V and 0 bases at J, with 14 bases between. CDR3 in amino acids: CASDRGQHSYEQYF. For the CDR3, the DNA is TGTGCCAGCGATAGGGGACAACACTCCTACGAGCAGTACTTC.

V gene TRBV18 combines with J gene TRBJ2-7; possibly TRBD1 for D (6 bases). Germline CDR1 and CDR2: KGHSH and LQKENI. The CDR3 is 16 amino acids. The V end lost 3 bases, the J end lost 3 bases, and 18 bases lay between the germline ends. The CDR3 region has the DNA TGTGCCAGCTCACCCTCTGATTTGGGGGCCGGCTACGAGCAGTACTTC. This gives the protein CASSPSDLGAGYEQYF. The whole variable domain, filled in from reference TRBV18 and TRBJ2-7, reads NAGVMQNPRHLVRRRGQEARLRCSPMKGHSHVYWYRQLPEEGLKFMVYLQKENIIDESGMPKERFSAEFPKEGPSILRIQQVVRGDSAAYFCASSPSDLGAGYEQYFGPGTRLTVT.

V is TRBV13 and J is TRBJ1-1, with D tentatively TRBD1 (6 bases). CDR1 and CDR2 (germline): PRHDT, FYEKMQ (reference sequence). V was cut by 5 bases and J by 6 bases, with 19 bases left in between. The CDR3 totals 15 residues. In DNA form, the CDR3 reads TGTGCCAGCAGCCAAAAAAGGGGGTTGAGGGCTGAAGCTTTCTTT. Its protein is CASSQKRGLRAEAFF.

V usage is TRBV18 and J usage is TRBJ1-5; a weak D match, TRBD1 (5 bases). The CDR3 has 15 residues. Trimming took off 4 bases at V and 9 bases at J, with 19 bases between the two ends. Per germline, CDR1 KGHSH and CDR2 LQKENI. The CDR3 here is CASSRRGGGEAPQHF. The CDR3 DNA reads as TGTGCCAGCTCACGACGCGGGGGTGGGGAGGCGCCCCAGCATTTT.

The rearrangement joins TRBV28 to TRBJ1-6, with D hard to call. The CDR3 runs 15 residues. Germline CDR1 reads MDHEN; CDR2 reads SYDVKM. The V end lost 7 bases, the J end lost 7 bases, and 17 bases lay between the germline ends. CDR3 in amino acids: CASTVTQVYNSPLHF. In DNA, the CDR3 is TGTGCCAGCACCGTAACCCAGGTCTACAATTCACCCCTCCACTTT.